This T cell receptor beta chain was identified in a study of cytomegalovirus exposure and HLA in healthy donors. Overall study: Both the 95 to 150 validation repertoires and the approximately 700 first-cohort repertoires used the same platform, as reported by a later analysis. Overall study findings and caveats: Both high specificity and high sensitivity reportedly marked the classifier's diagnosis of cytomegalovirus status.

Clones were read by immunoSEQ multiplex PCR, and TCRdb kept only the in-frame ones, dropping some. Of over 90,000 clones in the sample, approximately 94% are singletons; the top ten hold approximately 1%. Comment on this clone: What it binds is unknown.

The junction had 10 bases not matched to a gene; V was cut back by 1 base and J by 0 bases. This CDR3 region has 18 residues. Germline CDR1 SEHNR, CDR2 FQNEAQ (reference sequence). While the first cohort had fewer than 850 subjects, the donors belonged to the separate validation cohort of about 120 subjects. The chain carries TRBV7-9 and TRBJ2-7; 9 nucleotides match TRBD1. The receptor was isolated from a woman aged 18 to 35 in good health and CMV-seronegative. The sample consisted of PBMCs. The CDR3, as DNA: TGTGCCAGCAGCTTAGGCGAACCGGGACAGGGCCCCTCCTACGAGCAGTACTTC. The encoded protein is CASSLGEPGQGPSYEQYF.